The subject of this entry is one T cell receptor beta chain. The germline V gene encodes CDR1 KGHSH and CDR2 LQKENI. This CDR3 is 13 amino acids long. V was cut by 4 bases and J by 3 bases, with 7 bases left in between. The authors' processing: Estimated nucleated cell counts came from reference gene primer amplification. Assay: immunoSEQ multiplex PCR; the TCRdb copy retains only in-frame clones and omits some. That table furnishes V, J and clone size, whereas the DNA furnished D and trimming. Of fewer than 500,000 clones listed, over 65% were seen once; the top ten hold more than 0.85%. This sample was included in a study of blood T cell repertoires in COVID-19. On the study more broadly: The United States, Italy and Spain provided the acute and convalescent COVID-19 samples. PBMCs, B-cell-depleted T cells, or T cells were the source of the cDNA or gDNA that made up the material.

The sample taken for sequencing was peripheral blood. This sequence joins TRBV18 and TRBJ1-5; D not resolved. The clonotype comes from a human donor with acute or convalescent COVID-19. The donor label of this sample is uncertain. This chain's CDR3 is CASSLGANQPQHF. The CDR3 coding sequence is TGTGCCAGCTCACTGGGAGCCAATCAGCCCCAGCATTTT.